This T cell receptor (beta chain) was sequenced during a study of T cell responses to AZD1222 COVID-19 vaccine. Study-wide findings and caveats: Repertoire samples came only from after the peak T cell response.

Worth noting for this clone: Its antigen is unknown.

TCRdb's copy holds only in-frame clones and misses some; the assay was immunoSEQ multiplex PCR. The data contain some 79,000 clones, around 81% of them singletons. Per germline, CDR1 MRHNA and CDR2 SNTAGT. The CDR3 extends over 14 amino acids. With V trimmed by 6 bases and J by 5 bases, 7 bases remained unmatched. The sequenced sample was peripheral blood, obtained 28 days after the second AZD1222 dose. The chain recombines TRBV6-4 with TRBJ2-1; 7 positions match TRBD2. The sequence came from an adult who received the AZD1222 COVID-19 vaccine. CDR3 protein: CASRATSSHNEQFF. In DNA, the CDR3 is TGTGCCAGCAGAGCGACTAGCAGCCACAATGAGCAGTTCTTC.